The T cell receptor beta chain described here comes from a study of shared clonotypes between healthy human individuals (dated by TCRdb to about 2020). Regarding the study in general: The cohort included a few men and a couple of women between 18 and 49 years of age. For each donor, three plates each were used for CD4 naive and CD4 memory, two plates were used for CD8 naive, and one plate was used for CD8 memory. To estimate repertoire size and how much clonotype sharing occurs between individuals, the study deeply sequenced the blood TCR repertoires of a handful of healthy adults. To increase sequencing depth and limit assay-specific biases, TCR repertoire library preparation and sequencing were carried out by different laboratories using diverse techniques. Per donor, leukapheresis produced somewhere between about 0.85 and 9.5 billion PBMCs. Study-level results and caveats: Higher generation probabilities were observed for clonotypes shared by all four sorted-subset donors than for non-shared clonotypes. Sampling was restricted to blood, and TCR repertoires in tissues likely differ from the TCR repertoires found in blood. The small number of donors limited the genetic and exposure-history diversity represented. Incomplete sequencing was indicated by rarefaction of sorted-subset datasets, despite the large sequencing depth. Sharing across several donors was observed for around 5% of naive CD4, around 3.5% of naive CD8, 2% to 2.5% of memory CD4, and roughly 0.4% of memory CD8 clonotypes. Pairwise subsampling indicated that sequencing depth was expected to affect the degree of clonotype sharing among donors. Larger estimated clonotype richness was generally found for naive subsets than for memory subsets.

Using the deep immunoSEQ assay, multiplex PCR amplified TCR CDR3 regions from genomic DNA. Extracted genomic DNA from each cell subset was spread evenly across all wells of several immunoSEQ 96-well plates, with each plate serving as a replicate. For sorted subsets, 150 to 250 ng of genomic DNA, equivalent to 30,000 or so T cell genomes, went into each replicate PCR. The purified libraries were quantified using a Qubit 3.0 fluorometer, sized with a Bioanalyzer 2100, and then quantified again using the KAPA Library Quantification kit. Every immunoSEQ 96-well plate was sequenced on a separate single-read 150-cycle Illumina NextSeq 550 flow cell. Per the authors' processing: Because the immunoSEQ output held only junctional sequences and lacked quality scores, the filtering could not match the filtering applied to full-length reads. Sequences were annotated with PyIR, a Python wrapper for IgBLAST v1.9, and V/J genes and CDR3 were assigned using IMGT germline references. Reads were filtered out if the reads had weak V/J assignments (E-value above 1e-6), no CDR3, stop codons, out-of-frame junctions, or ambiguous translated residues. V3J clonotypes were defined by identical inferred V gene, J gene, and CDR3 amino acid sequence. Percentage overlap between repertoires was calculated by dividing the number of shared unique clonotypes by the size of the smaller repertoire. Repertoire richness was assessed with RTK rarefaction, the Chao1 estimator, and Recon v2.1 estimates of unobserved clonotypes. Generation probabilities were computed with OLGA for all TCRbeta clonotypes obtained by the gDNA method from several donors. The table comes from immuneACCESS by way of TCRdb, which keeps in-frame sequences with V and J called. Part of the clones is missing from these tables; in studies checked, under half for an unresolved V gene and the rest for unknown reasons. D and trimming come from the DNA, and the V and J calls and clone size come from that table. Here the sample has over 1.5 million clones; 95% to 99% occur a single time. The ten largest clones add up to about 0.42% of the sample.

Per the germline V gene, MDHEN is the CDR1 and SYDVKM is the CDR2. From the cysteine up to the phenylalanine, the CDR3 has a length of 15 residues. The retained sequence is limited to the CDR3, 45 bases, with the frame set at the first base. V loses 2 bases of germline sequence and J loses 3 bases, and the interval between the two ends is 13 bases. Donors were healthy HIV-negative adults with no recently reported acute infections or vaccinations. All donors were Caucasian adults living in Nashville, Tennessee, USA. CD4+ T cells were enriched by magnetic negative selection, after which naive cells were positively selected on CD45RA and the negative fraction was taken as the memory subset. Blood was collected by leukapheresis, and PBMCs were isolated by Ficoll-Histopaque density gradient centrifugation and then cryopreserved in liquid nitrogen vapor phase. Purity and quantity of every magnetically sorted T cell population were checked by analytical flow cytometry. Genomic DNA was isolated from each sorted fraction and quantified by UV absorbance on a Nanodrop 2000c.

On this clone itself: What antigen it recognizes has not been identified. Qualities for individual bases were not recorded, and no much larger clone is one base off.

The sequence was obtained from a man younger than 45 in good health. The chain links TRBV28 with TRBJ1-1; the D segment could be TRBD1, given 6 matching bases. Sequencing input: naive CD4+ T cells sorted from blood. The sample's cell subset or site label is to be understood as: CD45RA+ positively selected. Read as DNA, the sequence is TGTGCCAGCAGTTTAGTGGGGGCATTGGACACTGAAGCTTTCTTT. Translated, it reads CASSLVGALDTEAFF.